One sample yielded the 17 T cell receptor beta chains listed below, sequenced in a study of long-term antiretroviral therapy in people with HIV. The run of the v3.0 immunoSEQ assay was at survey level. Assay: immunoSEQ multiplex PCR; the TCRdb copy retains only in-frame clones and omits some. The sample has about 22,000 clones; around 84% are singletons. The starting material was unsorted PBMCs, obtained 0.1 years before starting antiretroviral therapy. These receptors originate from a man between 18 and 35 years old with HIV.

The V gene is TRBV4-2, the J gene TRBJ2-7, with D unclear. Germline loops: CDR1 LGHNA, CDR2 YNFKEQ. The length of the CDR3 is 16 residues. Trimming stripped 0 bases from V and 1 base from J, with 13 bases between. Written as DNA, the CDR3 is TGTGCCAGCAGCCAAGATCTAGGTGTAGGGTCCTACGAGCAGTACTTC. It translates to CASSQDLGVGSYEQYF.

V gene TRBV6-1 combines with J gene TRBJ1-2, with D hard to call. The CDR3 runs to 13 residues. Germline values: CDR1 MNHNS, CDR2 SASEGT. Deletions cut 1 base from V and 2 bases from J, with 5 bases between. The DNA of the CDR3 is TGTGCCAGCAGTGAAGGCAGCAACTATGGCTACACCTTC. Residues: CASSEGSNYGYTF.

CDR3 coding DNA: TGTGCCAGTAGTATCGACAGCACCTACGAGCAGTACTTC. Protein: CASSIDSTYEQYF. This chain connects TRBV19 to TRBJ2-7; maybe TRBD1 (5 bases). V lost 3 bases to trimming and J lost 2 bases, with 8 bases between them. The CDR3 is 13 residues long. Per the germline V gene, CDR1 is LNHDA and CDR2 is SQIVND (reference sequence).

The chain has TRBV28 and TRBJ1-1; TRBD1 aligns across 7 bases. Germline CDR1 and CDR2: MDHEN and SYDVKM. The CDR3 is made up of 14 amino acids. Unmatched junction bases numbered 11, after V lost 3 bases and J lost 10 bases. The CDR3: CASSFGTAWKGAFF. For the CDR3, the DNA is TGTGCCAGCAGTTTTGGGACAGCATGGAAGGGAGCTTTCTTT.

V is TRBV7-2 and J is TRBJ2-1; D unclear. The CDR3 consists of 13 residues. V dropped 7 bases and J dropped 2 bases, with 9 bases sitting between them. Looked up from germline, CDR1 is SGHTA and CDR2 is FQGNSA. CDR3 sequence: CASTLLPYNEQFF. The DNA for the CDR3 is TGTGCCAGCACCCTTTTACCCTACAATGAGCAGTTCTTC. The full variable domain, its missing parts supplied by reference TRBV7-2 and TRBJ2-1, is GAGVSQSPSNKVTEKGKDVELRCDPISGHTALYWYRQSLGQGLEFLIYFQGNSAPDKSGLPSDRFSAERTGGSVSTLTIQRTQQEDSAVYLCASTLLPYNEQFFGPGTRLTVL.

CDR3 DNA sequence: TGTGCCAGCAGCCCCTCCGGGACAGCTTATGGCTACACCTTC. The encoded protein is CASSPSGTAYGYTF. The rearrangement uses TRBV7-2 and TRBJ1-2; 7 bases are a match to TRBD1. Trimming cost V 5 bases and J 5 bases; bases outside gene matches: 8. CDR3 length: 14 residues. CDR1 SGHTA and CDR2 FQGNSA come from the germline V gene.

This chain uses TRBV28 with TRBJ2-7; either TRBD1 or TRBD2 may supply D (5 bases each). CDR1 is MDHEN, CDR2 SYDVKM, per germline. Between the trimmed V and J ends, which lost 7 bases and 3 bases, there was a span of 19 bases. The CDR3 has 15 residues. The CDR3 coding sequence is TGTGCCAGCACTCGAGGGGCGGGTAATGTCTACGAGCAGTACTTC. Amino acids: CASTRGAGNVYEQYF.

About this clone itself: A far larger clone lies a single base away; this is likely a read error. The chain uses TRBV4-1 and TRBJ1-3, with 7 bases matching TRBD1. Germline lookup yields CDR1 MGHRA and CDR2 YSYEKL. This CDR3 is built from 18 residues. V lost 3 bases to trimming and J lost 0 bases; unmatched junction nucleotides: 11. The CDR3 sequence is CASSQLEGTAISGNTIYF. Here the CDR3 DNA reads TGCGCCAGCAGCCAGTTGGAAGGGACAGCAATCTCTGGAAACACCATATATTTT.

The chain couples TRBV27 to TRBJ2-7; D gene uncertain. This CDR3 has 16 residues. V gave up 5 bases and J gave up 0 bases, with 17 bases separating them. Germline CDR1 is MNHEY and CDR2 is SMNVEV (reference sequence). CDR3 sequence: CASSVRMDLYSYEQYF. The CDR3 nucleotides are TGTGCCAGCAGTGTAAGAATGGATTTGTACTCCTACGAGCAGTACTTC.

The chain uses TRBV6-1 and TRBJ1-1; 8 bases align to TRBD1. J gave up 4 bases and V 5 bases, and 9 bases lay outside the gene matches. Germline V lookup: CDR1 MNHNS, CDR2 SASEGT. This CDR3 contains 15 residues. In DNA form, the CDR3 reads TGTGCCAGCAGTCCGGACCGACAGGGGATCACTGAAGCTTTCTTT. It codes for CASSPDRQGITEAFF.

V is TRBV5-1 and J is TRBJ2-2; 10 bases are a match to TRBD2. The CDR3 covers 16 residues. The J segment lost 6 bases and the V segment lost 3 bases, leaving 8 bases of the junction unmatched. CDR1 is SGHRS and CDR2 is YFSETQ in the germline V gene. Written as DNA, the CDR3 is TGCGCCAGCAGCTGGAAGCGGGGGGGAATTCCCGGGGAGCTGTTTTTT. Its protein product is CASSWKRGGIPGELFF.

The chain employs TRBV5-1 and TRBJ2-3; TRBD2 matches 8 bases. This CDR3 is built from 14 residues. V dropped 6 bases and J dropped 4; count of bases not matched to a gene: 7. Germline V gives CDR1 SGHRS, CDR2 YFSETQ. The CDR3 protein is CASIPGGKADTQYF. The DNA for the CDR3 is TGCGCCAGCATCCCGGGAGGGAAGGCAGATACGCAGTATTTT.

This chain uses TRBV5-6 with TRBJ2-3; D remains ambiguous. CDR1 is SGHDT and CDR2 is YYEEEE in the germline V gene. The length of the CDR3 is 13 residues. Trimming cost V 6 bases and J 2 bases, with 10 bases left between them. The CDR3 bases are TGTGCCAGCAAACGTCTATACACAGATACGCAGTATTTT. Its protein product is CASKRLYTDTQYF.

This clone occurred a few times. This chain uses TRBV6-5 with TRBJ2-7; D could derive from TRBD1 or TRBD2 (5 bases each). V gave up 3 bases and J gave up 3 bases, with 18 bases separating them. The CDR3 length is 16 residues. Looked up from germline, CDR1 is MNHEY and CDR2 is SVGAGI. DNA of the CDR3: TGTGCCAGCAGTTATTCTGTCGGGACGGCAAACTACGAGCAGTACTTC. Its protein is CASSYSVGTANYEQYF.

A single count supports this clone. The rearrangement links TRBV7-9 to TRBJ1-5; TRBD1 matches 7 bases. Germline V lookup: CDR1 SEHNR, CDR2 FQNEAQ (reference sequence). The CDR3 totals 14 residues. The trim removed 6 bases at V and 3 bases at J, leaving 5 bases unmatched. In DNA, the CDR3 is TGTGCCAGCAGTACAGGGGACTCCAATCAGCCCCAGCATTTT. Protein product: CASSTGDSNQPQHF.

The rearrangement joins TRBV9 to TRBJ1-6, with TRBD1 as a possible D gene (6 bases). Germline V lookup: CDR1 SGDLS, CDR2 YYNGEE. With 0 bases removed from V and 8 bases from J, the gap between germline ends came to 12 bases. CDR3 length: 15 residues. CDR3 loop: CASSVAETGYSPLHF. DNA of the CDR3: TGTGCCAGCAGCGTAGCTGAGACAGGTTATTCACCCCTCCACTTT.

This clone occurred a few times. The chain combines TRBV27 with TRBJ1-2, with D possibly being TRBD1 (6 bases). V was cut by 5 bases and J by 8 bases, with 15 bases left in between. Germline CDR1 and CDR2: MNHEY and SMNVEV (reference sequence). The CDR3 is made up of 13 amino acids. The CDR3 DNA sequence: TGTGCCAGCAGTCCCGGACAGCCGCGAGGCTACACCTTC. Encoded protein: CASSPGQPRGYTF.